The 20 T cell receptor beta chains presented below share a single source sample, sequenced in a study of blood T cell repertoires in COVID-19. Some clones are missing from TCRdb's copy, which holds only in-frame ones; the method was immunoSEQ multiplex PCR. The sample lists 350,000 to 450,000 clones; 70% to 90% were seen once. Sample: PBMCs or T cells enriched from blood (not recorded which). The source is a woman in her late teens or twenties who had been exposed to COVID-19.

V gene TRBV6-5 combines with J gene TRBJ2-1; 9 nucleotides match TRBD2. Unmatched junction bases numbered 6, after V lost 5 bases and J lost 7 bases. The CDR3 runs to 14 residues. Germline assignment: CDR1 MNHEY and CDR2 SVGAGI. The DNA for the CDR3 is TGTGCCAGCAGTCAGCGGGGGGCCGAGAATGAGCAGTTCTTC. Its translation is CASSQRGAENEQFF.

The CDR3 spells CASSKLKGPSYEQYF. CDR3 coding DNA: TGTGCCAGCAGCAAACTTAAGGGGCCCTCCTACGAGCAGTACTTC. This chain links TRBV21-1 with TRBJ2-7; the table's D gene call, TRBD1, was not cross checked with the DNA. TRBV21-1 is described as a pseudogene. This CDR3 region has 15 residues.

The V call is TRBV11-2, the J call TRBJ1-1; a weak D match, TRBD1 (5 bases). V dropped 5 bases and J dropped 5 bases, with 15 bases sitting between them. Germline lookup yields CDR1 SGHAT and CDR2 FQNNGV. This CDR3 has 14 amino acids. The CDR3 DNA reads TGTGCCAGCAGCCCATGGGGGGGAGGGACTGAAGCTTTCTTT. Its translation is CASSPWGGGTEAFF.

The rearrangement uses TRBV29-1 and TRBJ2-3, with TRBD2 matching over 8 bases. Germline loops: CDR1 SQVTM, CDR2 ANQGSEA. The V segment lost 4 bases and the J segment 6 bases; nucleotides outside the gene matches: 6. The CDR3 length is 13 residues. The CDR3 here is CSVAAGVRDTQYF. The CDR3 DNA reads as TGCAGCGTTGCAGCGGGAGTACGTGATACGCAGTATTTT.

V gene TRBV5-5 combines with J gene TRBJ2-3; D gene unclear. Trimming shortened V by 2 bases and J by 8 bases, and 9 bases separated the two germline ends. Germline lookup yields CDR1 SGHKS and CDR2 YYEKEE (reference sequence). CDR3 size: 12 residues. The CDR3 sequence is CASSLLAVTQYF. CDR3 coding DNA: TGTGCCAGCAGCTTATTAGCAGTTACGCAGTATTTT.

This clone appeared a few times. CDR3 DNA: TGTGCCAGCGGAACAGGGTGGGGAGATACGCAGTATTTT. As protein: CASGTGWGDTQYF. This chain connects TRBV27 to TRBJ2-3, with a weak D call TRBD1 (6 bases). V lost 8 bases and J 5 bases, leaving 14 bases between the germline ends. This CDR3 contains 13 residues. Per germline, CDR1 MNHEY and CDR2 SMNVEV (reference sequence).

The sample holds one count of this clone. The CDR3 protein is CASSWDSLSYEQYF. In nucleotides, the CDR3 is TGTGCCAGCAGCTGGGACAGTCTCTCCTACGAGCAGTACTTC. J is TRBJ2-7 and V is TRBV5-4; 7 positions match TRBD1. This CDR3 contains 14 residues. The V gene end was trimmed by 3 bases and the J gene end by 0 bases; junction bases not matched to a gene: 3. The germline V gene encodes CDR1 SGHNT and CDR2 YYREEE (reference sequence).

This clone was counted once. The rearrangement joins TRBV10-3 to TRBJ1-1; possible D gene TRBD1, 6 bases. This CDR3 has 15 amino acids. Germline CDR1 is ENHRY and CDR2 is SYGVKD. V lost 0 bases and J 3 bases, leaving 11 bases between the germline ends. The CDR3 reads CAISESGGRDTEAFF. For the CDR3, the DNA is TGTGCCATCAGTGAGTCCGGGGGGCGAGACACTGAAGCTTTCTTT.

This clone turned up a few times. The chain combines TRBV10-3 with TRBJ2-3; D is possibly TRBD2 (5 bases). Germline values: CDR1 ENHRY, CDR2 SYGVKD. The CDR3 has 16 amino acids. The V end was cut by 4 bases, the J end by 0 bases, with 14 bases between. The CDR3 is CAISAPDLPSTDTQYF. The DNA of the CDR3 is TGTGCCATCAGTGCCCCGGACTTACCTAGCACAGATACGCAGTATTTT.

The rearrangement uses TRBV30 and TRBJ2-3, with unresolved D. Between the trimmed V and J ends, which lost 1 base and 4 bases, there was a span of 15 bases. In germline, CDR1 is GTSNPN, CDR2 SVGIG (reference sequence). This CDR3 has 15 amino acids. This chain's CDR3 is CAWSGRKARSDTQYF. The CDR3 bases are TGTGCCTGGAGTGGCAGGAAGGCGCGTTCAGATACGCAGTATTTT.

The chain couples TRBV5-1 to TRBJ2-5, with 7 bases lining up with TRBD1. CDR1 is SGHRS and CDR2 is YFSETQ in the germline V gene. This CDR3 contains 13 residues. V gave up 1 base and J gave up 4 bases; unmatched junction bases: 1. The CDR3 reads CASSLPGGETQYF. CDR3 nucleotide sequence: TGCGCCAGCAGCTTGCCAGGGGGAGAGACCCAGTACTTC.

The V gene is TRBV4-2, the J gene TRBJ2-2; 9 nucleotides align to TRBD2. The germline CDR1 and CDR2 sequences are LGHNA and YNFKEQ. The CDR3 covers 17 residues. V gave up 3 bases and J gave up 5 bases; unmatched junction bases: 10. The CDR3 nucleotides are TGTGCCAGCAGCCATAAGGGTAGCGGGAGAAGAACCGGGGAGCTGTTTTTT. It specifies CASSHKGSGRRTGELFF.

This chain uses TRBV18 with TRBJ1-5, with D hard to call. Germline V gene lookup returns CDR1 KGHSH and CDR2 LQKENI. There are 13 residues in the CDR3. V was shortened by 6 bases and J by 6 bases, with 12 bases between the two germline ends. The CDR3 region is CASSHESGQPQHF. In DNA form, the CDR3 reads TGTGCCAGCTCTCATGAGTCGGGTCAGCCCCAGCATTTT.

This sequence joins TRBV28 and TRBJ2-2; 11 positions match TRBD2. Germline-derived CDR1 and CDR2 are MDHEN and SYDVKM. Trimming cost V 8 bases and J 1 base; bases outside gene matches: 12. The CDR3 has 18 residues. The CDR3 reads CASQGLAGGPLNTGELFF. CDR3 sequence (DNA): TGTGCCAGCCAAGGGCTAGCGGGGGGACCCTTGAACACCGGGGAGCTGTTTTTT.

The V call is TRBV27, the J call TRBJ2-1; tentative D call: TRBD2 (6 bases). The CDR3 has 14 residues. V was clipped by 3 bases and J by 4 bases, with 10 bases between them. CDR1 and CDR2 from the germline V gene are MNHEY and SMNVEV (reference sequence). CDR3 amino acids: CASSLEGWYNEQFF. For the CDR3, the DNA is TGTGCCAGCAGTTTGGAGGGGTGGTACAATGAGCAGTTCTTC.

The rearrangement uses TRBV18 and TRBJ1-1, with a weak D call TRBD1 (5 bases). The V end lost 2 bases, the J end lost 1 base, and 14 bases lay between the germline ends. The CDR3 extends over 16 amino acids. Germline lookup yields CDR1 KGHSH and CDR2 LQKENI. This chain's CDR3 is CASSPSHARENTEAFF. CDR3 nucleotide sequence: TGTGCCAGCTCACCAAGCCACGCCAGGGAGAACACTGAAGCTTTCTTT.

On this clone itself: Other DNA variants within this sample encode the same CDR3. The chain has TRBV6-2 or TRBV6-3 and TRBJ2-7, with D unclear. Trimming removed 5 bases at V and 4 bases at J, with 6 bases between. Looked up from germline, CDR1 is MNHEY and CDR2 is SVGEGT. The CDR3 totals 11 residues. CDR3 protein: CASSPLYEQYF. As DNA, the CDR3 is TGTGCCAGCAGTCCCTTGTACGAGCAGTACTTC.

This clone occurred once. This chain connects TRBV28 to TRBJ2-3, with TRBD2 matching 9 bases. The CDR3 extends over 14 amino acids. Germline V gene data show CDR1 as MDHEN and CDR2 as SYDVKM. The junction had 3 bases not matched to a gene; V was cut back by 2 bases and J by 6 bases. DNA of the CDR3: TGTGCCAGCAGTTTAGCGGGAGGGAGTGATACGCAGTATTTT. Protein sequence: CASSLAGGSDTQYF.

The CDR3 DNA is TGTGCCAGCAGCCAAGAGCTAGCGAACTCCTACGAGCAGTACTTC. Its translation is CASSQELANSYEQYF. The rearrangement links TRBV3-1 (or the pseudogene TRBV3-2) to TRBJ2-7; tentatively, D is TRBD2 (6 bases). Trimming shortened V by 0 bases and J by 0 bases, and 9 bases separated the two germline ends. Germline lookup yields CDR1 LGHDT and CDR2 YNNKEL (reference sequence). The CDR3 consists of 15 residues.

CDR3 in amino acids: CALAGSGGADTGELFF. CDR3 DNA sequence: TGTGCCCTAGCGGGTAGCGGGGGGGCCGACACCGGGGAGCTGTTTTTT. The chain uses TRBV2 and TRBJ2-2; 11 nucleotides match TRBD2. The trim removed 11 bases at V and 3 bases at J, leaving 11 bases unmatched. The CDR3 length is 16 residues. CDR1 is SNHLY, CDR2 FYNNEI, per germline.